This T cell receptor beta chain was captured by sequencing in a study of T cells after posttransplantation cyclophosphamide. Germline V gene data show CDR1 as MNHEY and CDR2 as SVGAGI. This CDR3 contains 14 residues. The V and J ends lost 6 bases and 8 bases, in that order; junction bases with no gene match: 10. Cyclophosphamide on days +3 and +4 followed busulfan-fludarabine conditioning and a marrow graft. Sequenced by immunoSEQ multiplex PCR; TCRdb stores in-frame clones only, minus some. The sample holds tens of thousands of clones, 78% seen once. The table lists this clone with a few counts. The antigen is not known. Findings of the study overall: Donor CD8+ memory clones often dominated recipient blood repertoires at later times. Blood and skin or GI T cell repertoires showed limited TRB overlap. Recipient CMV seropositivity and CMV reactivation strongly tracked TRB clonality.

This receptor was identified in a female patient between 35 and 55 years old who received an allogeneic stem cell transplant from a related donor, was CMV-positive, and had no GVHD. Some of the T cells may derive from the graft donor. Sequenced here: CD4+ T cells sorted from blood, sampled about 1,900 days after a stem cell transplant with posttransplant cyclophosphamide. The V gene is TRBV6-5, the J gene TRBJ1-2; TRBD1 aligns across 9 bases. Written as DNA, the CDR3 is TGTGCCAGCAGGCTTACAGGGGGCTTGGGCGGCTACACCTTC. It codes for CASRLTGGLGGYTF.